This is a list of T cell receptor beta chains from one sample in a study of vaccination effects on CD4 cells after COVID-19. Method: immunoSEQ multiplex PCR; TCRdb's copy keeps in-frame clones and lacks some. This table has under 85,000 clones, around 74% appearing once. Antigens of these TCRs are unknown. The material was CD4+ T cells from PBMCs cultured with HCoV-229E spike peptides, obtained before COVID-19 vaccination. The receptors come from a human donor who received a COVID-19 vaccine. Both conserved end residues are part of each CDR3. The D gene is left open where the match is weak. The size entry is marked missing in some rows and otherwise reads once, few, many or a size class.

d_call: .; j_call: TRBJ1-6; clone_size: .; v_call: TRBV4-1; cdr3_nt: TGCGCCAGCAGCCCACCCCCGGAAGACAGTTCACCCCTCCACTTT; cdr3_aa: CASSPPPEDSSPLHF
d_call: TRBD1; j_call: TRBJ1-4; clone_size: .; v_call: TRBV4-1; cdr3_nt: TGCGCCAGCAGCCGAAACTCCGACAGGGGCAGTGAAAAACTGTTTTTT; cdr3_aa: CASSRNSDRGSEKLFF
d_call: .; j_call: TRBJ1-2; clone_size: .; v_call: TRBV4-1; cdr3_nt: TGCGCCAGCAGCCAAGAAAGGGGGTCCGGCTATGGCTACACCTTC; cdr3_aa: CASSQERGSGYGYTF
d_call: .; j_call: TRBJ1-5; clone_size: .; v_call: TRBV5-1; cdr3_nt: TGCGCCAGCAGCTTGGAAGGTGAAAGTCAGCCCCAGCATTTT; cdr3_aa: CASSLEGESQPQHF
d_call: .; j_call: TRBJ1-2; clone_size: .; v_call: TRBV7-8; cdr3_nt: TGTGCCAGCAGCTTGAATACTAACTATGGCTACACCTTC; cdr3_aa: CASSLNTNYGYTF
d_call: TRBD1; j_call: TRBJ1-1; clone_size: .; v_call: TRBV18; cdr3_nt: TGTGCCAGCTCACCAGGGACAGGGAGCACTGAAGCTTTCTTT; cdr3_aa: CASSPGTGSTEAFF
d_call: TRBD2; j_call: TRBJ2-5; clone_size: once; v_call: TRBV4-1; cdr3_nt: TGCGCCAGCAGCCCAGGGGCGGGGGGTCTAAAGACCCAGTACTTC; cdr3_aa: CASSPGAGGLKTQYF
d_call: TRBD1; j_call: TRBJ1-2; clone_size: .; v_call: TRBV30; cdr3_nt: TGTGCCTGGAGTGCAGGGACAGGGGGTAATGGCTACACCTTC; cdr3_aa: CAWSAGTGGNGYTF
d_call: .; j_call: TRBJ1-2; clone_size: .; v_call: TRBV2; cdr3_nt: TGTGCCAGCATTCTATTCCCTAACTATGGCTACACCTTC; cdr3_aa: CASILFPNYGYTF
d_call: TRBD1; j_call: TRBJ1-1; clone_size: .; v_call: TRBV5-1; cdr3_nt: TGCGCCAGCAGCAAGGACAGGGCTGAAGCTTTCTTT; cdr3_aa: CASSKDRAEAFF
d_call: .; j_call: TRBJ1-1; clone_size: .; v_call: TRBV6-1; cdr3_nt: TGTGCCAGCAGTGAATGGGCGTACACTGAAGCTTTCTTT; cdr3_aa: CASSEWAYTEAFF
d_call: .; j_call: TRBJ2-2; clone_size: few; v_call: TRBV12-5; cdr3_nt: TGTGCTAGTGGTCAACCTTCCTTGGTCACCGGGGAGCTGTTTTTT; cdr3_aa: CASGQPSLVTGELFF
d_call: .; j_call: TRBJ2-5; clone_size: .; v_call: TRBV13; cdr3_nt: TGTGCCAGCAGCCGTCGGCTCCCGGGGGAGACCCAGTACTTC; cdr3_aa: CASSRRLPGETQYF
d_call: .; j_call: TRBJ1-2; clone_size: .; v_call: TRBV28; cdr3_nt: TGTGCCAGCAGTTTATGGTCGGGGGAATGGGGCTACACCTTC; cdr3_aa: CASSLWSGEWGYTF
d_call: .; j_call: TRBJ2-2; clone_size: few; v_call: TRBV4-3; cdr3_nt: TGCGCCAGCAGCCTCTTACAGGGTACCGGGGAGCTGTTTTTT; cdr3_aa: CASSLLQGTGELFF
d_call: .; j_call: TRBJ1-5; clone_size: .; v_call: TRBV30; cdr3_nt: TGTGCCTGGAGTGGGGGCAGCAATCAGCCCCAGCATTTT; cdr3_aa: CAWSGGSNQPQHF
d_call: .; j_call: TRBJ1-6; clone_size: .; v_call: TRBV19; cdr3_nt: TGTGCCAGTAGTATAGTAGACAGAGGACATTCACCCCTCCACTTT; cdr3_aa: CASSIVDRGHSPLHF
d_call: TRBD1; j_call: TRBJ1-1; clone_size: .; v_call: TRBV18; cdr3_nt: TGTGCCAGCTCACCGCAGACAGGGCCCGACACTGAAGCTTTCTTT; cdr3_aa: CASSPQTGPDTEAFF
d_call: .; j_call: TRBJ1-1; clone_size: .; v_call: TRBV28; cdr3_nt: TGTGCCAGCAGCCAGACAGGGAACACTGAAGCTTTCTTT; cdr3_aa: CASSQTGNTEAFF
d_call: TRBD2; j_call: TRBJ2-4; clone_size: .; v_call: TRBV5-1; cdr3_nt: TGCGCCAGCAGCTTAGGAAGCGGGGGGGCGGCAGGCATTCAGTACTTC; cdr3_aa: CASSLGSGGAAGIQYF
d_call: .; j_call: TRBJ1-5; clone_size: .; v_call: TRBV19; cdr3_nt: TGTGCCAGTAGTATAGGCCGCGCCGGGTATTCCAGCAATCAGCCCCAGCATTTT; cdr3_aa: CASSIGRAGYSSNQPQHF
d_call: TRBD1; j_call: TRBJ2-1; clone_size: .; v_call: TRBV9; cdr3_nt: TGTGCCAGCAGCGAGAAGACAGGGTCGTACAATGAGCAGTTCTTC; cdr3_aa: CASSEKTGSYNEQFF